These 16 T cell receptor beta chains were sequenced from one sample in a study of T cell responses to AZD1222 COVID-19 vaccine. Measured with immunoSEQ multiplex PCR; TCRdb has only the in-frame clones, and not every one. In the table there are 120,000 or so clones, 92% of which are singletons. Sequences were derived from peripheral blood, sampled 28 days after the second AZD1222 dose. The receptors were gathered from an adult who received the AZD1222 COVID-19 vaccine.

The chain carries TRBV18 and TRBJ1-5; D remains ambiguous. Per germline, CDR1 KGHSH and CDR2 LQKENI. CDR3 length equals 14 residues. V was shortened by 5 bases and J by 5 bases, with 13 bases between the two germline ends. This CDR3 reads CASSAARIDQPQHF. The CDR3, as DNA: TGTGCCAGCTCAGCCGCGCGTATCGATCAGCCCCAGCATTTT.

CDR3 sequence: CASTQGLGANEKLFF. The DNA of the CDR3 is TGTGCCAGCACCCAGGGGTTGGGAGCTAATGAAAAACTGTTTTTT. The V and J genes are TRBV27 and TRBJ1-4; the D gene is possibly TRBD1 (6 bases). Per germline, CDR1 MNHEY and CDR2 SMNVEV (reference sequence). This CDR3 has 15 amino acids. The ends were cut back, 7 bases at V and 3 bases at J, with 15 bases in the middle.

The chain has TRBV4-1 and TRBJ2-7; 10 nucleotides align to TRBD1. The CDR3 spans 15 residues. Germline-derived CDR1 and CDR2 are MGHRA and YSYEKL. The J segment lost 4 bases and the V segment lost 3 bases, leaving 6 bases of the junction unmatched. CDR3 in DNA: TGCGCCAGCAGCCAGTCCCTGGGACAGGGGTACGAGCAGTACTTC. It specifies CASSQSLGQGYEQYF.

J is TRBJ2-5 and V is TRBV4-2; 12 bases match TRBD1. This CDR3 region has 16 residues. Trimming removed 4 bases from V and 5 bases from J; junction bases left unmatched: 8. Per germline, CDR1 LGHNA and CDR2 YNFKEQ. The CDR3 protein is CASSRSGTGGAETQYF. The CDR3 DNA sequence: TGTGCCAGCAGCCGTTCCGGGACAGGGGGCGCGGAGACCCAGTACTTC.

The V call is TRBV25-1, the J call TRBJ2-1; D is perhaps TRBD2 (6 bases). The CDR3 consists of 16 residues. The germline V gene encodes CDR1 MGHDK and CDR2 SYGVNS. The ends were cut back, 4 bases at V and 4 bases at J, with 17 bases in the middle. CDR3 sequence (DNA): TGTGCCAGCAGTGGTCCTAGCGTCATGTCTTACAATGAGCAGTTCTTC. Residues: CASSGPSVMSYNEQFF.

The J gene is TRBJ2-5, the V gene TRBV27, with 7 bases matching TRBD2. The germline V gene has CDR1 MNHEY and CDR2 SMNVEV (reference sequence). The CDR3 length is 14 residues. V was clipped by 7 bases and J by 4 bases; unmatched bases: 9. CDR3 residues: CASKERDGPETQYF. In DNA form, the CDR3 reads TGTGCCAGCAAGGAGCGGGACGGGCCAGAGACCCAGTACTTC.

The chain combines TRBV5-4 with TRBJ1-3; possibly TRBD1 for D (5 bases). CDR1 and CDR2 (germline): SGHNT, YYREEE (reference sequence). V gave up 0 bases and J gave up 2 bases, with 9 bases separating them. The length of the CDR3 is 15 residues. CDR3 DNA: TGTGCCAGCAGCTTGGGGACATTCCCTGGAAACACCATATATTTT. Amino acids: CASSLGTFPGNTIYF.

The chain joins TRBV19 to TRBJ2-2; TRBD1 might be the D (5 bases). This CDR3 is 15 amino acids long. Germline CDR1 LNHDA, CDR2 SQIVND (reference sequence). Trimming cost V 3 bases and J 6 bases, with 14 bases left between them. The CDR3 DNA sequence: TGTGCCAGTAGTATTGGCAGGGCATCTTCCGGGGAGCTGTTTTTT. Translation: CASSIGRASSGELFF.

The rearrangement uses TRBV18 and TRBJ1-1; D is ambiguous. The CDR3 spans 11 residues. The V gene's germline CDR1 is KGHSH and CDR2 LQKENI. The V end lost 4 bases, the J end lost 8 bases, and 8 bases lay between the germline ends. CDR3 residues: CASSLSLEAFF. The CDR3 nucleotides read TGTGCCAGCTCACTGAGCCTAGAAGCTTTCTTT.

This chain joins TRBV28 and TRBJ2-1; D perhaps matches TRBD1 (5 bases). The CDR3 consists of 13 residues. Germline CDR1 and CDR2: MDHEN and SYDVKM. V was cut by 5 bases and J by 7 bases, with 12 bases left in between. CDR3 region: CASSTGLVNEQFF. Here the CDR3 DNA reads TGTGCCAGCAGTACAGGATTGGTAAATGAGCAGTTCTTC.

V and J are TRBV9 and TRBJ1-2; D might be TRBD1 (5 bases). The germline gives CDR1 SGDLS, CDR2 YYNGEE. The CDR3 is 15 residues long. V was clipped by 6 bases and J by 4 bases, with 19 bases between them. DNA of the CDR3: TGTGCCAGCACCCCCTCCCTAAGGGGTACCTATGGCTACACCTTC. Translated, it gives CASTPSLRGTYGYTF.

The chain couples TRBV28 to TRBJ1-2, with 7 bases fitting TRBD1. CDR3 size: 14 residues. After removal of 6 bases from V and 8 bases from J, the junction contained 12 bases not matched to a gene. In germline, CDR1 is MDHEN, CDR2 SYDVKM. The CDR3 sequence is CASRVQGGGGGYTF. In DNA form, the CDR3 reads TGTGCCAGCAGGGTCCAAGGGGGCGGTGGAGGCTACACCTTC.

V and J are TRBV20-1 and TRBJ2-3; TRBD2 might be the D (6 bases). Germline CDR1 DFQATT, CDR2 SNEGSKA (reference sequence). Trimming removed 3 bases from V and 7 bases from J, with 8 bases in between. The CDR3 runs to 11 residues. The CDR3 is CSARGGNTQYF. As DNA, the CDR3 is TGCAGTGCTAGGGGGGGAAATACGCAGTATTTT.

V usage is TRBV28 and J usage is TRBJ2-1; 7 positions agree with TRBD1. The germline CDR1 and CDR2 sequences are MDHEN and SYDVKM. V was clipped by 8 bases and J by 1 base; unmatched bases: 11. The CDR3 extends over 16 amino acids. The CDR3 coding sequence is TGTGCCAGCCGACCCAGACAGGGAGTATCCTACAATGAGCAGTTCTTC. It translates to CASRPRQGVSYNEQFF. The entire variable domain, with the rest obtained from reference TRBV28 and TRBJ2-1, is as follows: DVKVTQSSRYLVKRTGEKVFLECVQDMDHENMFWYRQDPGLGLRLIYFSYDVKMKEKGDIPEGYSVSREKKERFSLILESASTNQTSMYLCASRPRQGVSYNEQFFGPGTRLTVL.

The rearrangement links TRBV7-2 to TRBJ1-2, with 7 bases identical to TRBD1. The germline gives CDR1 SGHTA, CDR2 FQGNSA. V was pared by 4 bases and J by 4 bases, with 3 bases of the junction left unmatched. This CDR3 comprises 13 residues. The CDR3, as DNA: TGTGCCAGCAGCTCGACAGGGCTCTATGGCTACACCTTC. Translation: CASSSTGLYGYTF. Variable domain in full (rest from reference TRBV7-2 and TRBJ1-2): GAGVSQSPSNKVTEKGKDVELRCDPISGHTALYWYRQSLGQGLEFLIYFQGNSAPDKSGLPSDRFSAERTGGSVSTLTIQRTQQEDSAVYLCASSSTGLYGYTFGSGTRLTVV.

The chain couples TRBV3-1 (or the pseudogene TRBV3-2) to TRBJ1-2, with TRBD1 identical over 8 bases. CDR3 length: 14 residues. Looked up from germline, CDR1 is LGHDT and CDR2 is YNNKEL (reference sequence). The V and J ends lost 4 bases and 6 bases, in that order; junction bases with no gene match: 7. Here the CDR3 reads CASSPRTGYDGYTF. CDR3 sequence (DNA): TGTGCCAGCAGCCCTCGGACAGGGTACGATGGCTACACCTTC.